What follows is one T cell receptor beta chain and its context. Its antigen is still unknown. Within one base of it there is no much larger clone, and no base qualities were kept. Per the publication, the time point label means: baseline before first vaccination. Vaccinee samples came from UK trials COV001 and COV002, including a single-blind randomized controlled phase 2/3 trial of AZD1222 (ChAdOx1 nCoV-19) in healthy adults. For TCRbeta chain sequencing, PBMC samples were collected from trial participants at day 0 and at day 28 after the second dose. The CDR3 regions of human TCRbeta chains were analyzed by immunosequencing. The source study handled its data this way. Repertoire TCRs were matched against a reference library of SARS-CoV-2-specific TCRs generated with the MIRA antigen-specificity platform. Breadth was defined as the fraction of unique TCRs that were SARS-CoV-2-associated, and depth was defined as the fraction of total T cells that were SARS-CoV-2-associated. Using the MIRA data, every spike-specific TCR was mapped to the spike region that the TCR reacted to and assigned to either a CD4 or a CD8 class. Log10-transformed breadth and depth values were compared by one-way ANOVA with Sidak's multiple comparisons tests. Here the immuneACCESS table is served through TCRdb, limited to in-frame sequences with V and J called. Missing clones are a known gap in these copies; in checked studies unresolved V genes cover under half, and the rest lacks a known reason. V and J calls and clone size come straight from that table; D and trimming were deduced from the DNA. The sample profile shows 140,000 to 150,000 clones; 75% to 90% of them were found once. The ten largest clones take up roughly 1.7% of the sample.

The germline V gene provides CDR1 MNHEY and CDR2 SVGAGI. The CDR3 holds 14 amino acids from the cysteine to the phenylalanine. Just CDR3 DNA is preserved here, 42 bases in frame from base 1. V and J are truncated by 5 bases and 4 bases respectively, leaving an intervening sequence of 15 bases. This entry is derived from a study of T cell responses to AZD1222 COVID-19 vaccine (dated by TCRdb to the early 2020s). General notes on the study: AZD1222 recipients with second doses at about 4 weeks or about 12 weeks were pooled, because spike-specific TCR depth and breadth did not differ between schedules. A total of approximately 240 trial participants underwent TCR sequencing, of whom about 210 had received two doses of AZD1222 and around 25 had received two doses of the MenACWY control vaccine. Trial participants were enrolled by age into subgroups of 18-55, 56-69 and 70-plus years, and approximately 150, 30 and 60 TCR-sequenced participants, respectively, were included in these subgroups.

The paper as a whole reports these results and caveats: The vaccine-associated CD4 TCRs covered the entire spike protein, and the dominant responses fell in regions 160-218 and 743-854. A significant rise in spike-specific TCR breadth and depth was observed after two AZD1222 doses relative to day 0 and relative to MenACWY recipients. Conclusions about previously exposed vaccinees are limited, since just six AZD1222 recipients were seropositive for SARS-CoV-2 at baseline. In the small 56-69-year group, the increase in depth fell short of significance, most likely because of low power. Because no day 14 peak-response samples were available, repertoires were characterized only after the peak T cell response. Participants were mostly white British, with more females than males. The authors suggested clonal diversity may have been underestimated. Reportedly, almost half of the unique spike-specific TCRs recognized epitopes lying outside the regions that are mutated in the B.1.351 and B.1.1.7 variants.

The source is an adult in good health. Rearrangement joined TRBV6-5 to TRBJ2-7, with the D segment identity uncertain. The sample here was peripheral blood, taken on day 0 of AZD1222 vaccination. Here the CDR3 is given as CASSPFRSSYEQYF. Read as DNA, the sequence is TGTGCCAGCAGTCCCTTCAGGTCGTCATACGAGCAGTACTTC.